This T cell receptor (beta chain) was identified in a study of human T cells and chemical hapten exposure. Study-level findings and limits: Expanded TCRs produced significantly more large CDR3 similarity clusters than controls did.

The CDR3 runs to 12 residues. Trimming removed 5 bases from V and 10 bases from J, with 12 bases in between. Time point reported: patch test 1, 2 weeks after DPC sensitization. Treatment meaning: therapeutic diphenylcyclopropenone sensitization with weekly scalp DPC. Via MiXCR, TCRdb re-called the RACE reads, giving one row per CDR3 protein. In the table there are approximately 90,000 distinct CDR3 sequences, roughly an eighth of which are singletons. This clonotype has only a few counts. The target antigen is unknown. This clonotype was sampled from a woman aged 40 to 55 with alopecia areata. Some clones in this sample may be carry-over from other donors' samples. The chain carries TRBV12-3 or TRBV12-4 and TRBJ1-5, with D possibly matching TRBD1 (5 bases). The sample here was whole blood, taken in connection with sensitization to the hapten diphenylcyclopropenone (DPC). CDR3 region: CASSGAREPQHF. The CDR3 region has the DNA TGTGCCAGCAGTGGGGCCAGGGAACCCCAGCATTTT.